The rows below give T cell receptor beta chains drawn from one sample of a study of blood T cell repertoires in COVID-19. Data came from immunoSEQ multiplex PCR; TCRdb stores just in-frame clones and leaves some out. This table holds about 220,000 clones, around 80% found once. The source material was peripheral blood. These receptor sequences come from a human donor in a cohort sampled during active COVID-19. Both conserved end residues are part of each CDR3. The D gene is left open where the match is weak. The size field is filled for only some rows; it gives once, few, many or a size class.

CDR3aa: CASSLAGTSGGSPDTQYF; CDR3nt: TGTGCCAGCAGCTTAGCCGGGACTAGCGGGGGTTCGCCAGATACGCAGTATTTT; d_gene: TRBD2; abundance: .; j_gene: TRBJ2-3; v_gene: TRBV11-2
CDR3aa: CASSSSGQGDTQYF; CDR3nt: TGTGCCAGCAGCTCATCAGGGCAGGGGGATACGCAGTATTTT; d_gene: .; abundance: .; j_gene: TRBJ2-3; v_gene: TRBV7-3
CDR3aa: CASSYYRATNEKLFF; CDR3nt: TGTGCCAGCAGCTACTATCGAGCAACTAATGAAAAACTGTTTTTT; d_gene: .; abundance: .; j_gene: TRBJ1-4; v_gene: TRBV5-6
CDR3aa: CASSPLGLAGVGGAKNIQYF; CDR3nt: TGTGCCAGCTCACCCCTGGGACTAGCGGGAGTTGGAGGGGCCAAAAACATTCAGTACTTC; d_gene: TRBD2; abundance: .; j_gene: TRBJ2-4; v_gene: TRBV18
CDR3aa: CASSLPRGQSDF; CDR3nt: TGTGCCAGCAGTTTGCCCCGAGGACAGTCGGATTTT; d_gene: .; abundance: .; j_gene: TRBJ2-3; v_gene: TRBV28
CDR3aa: CASIWGQGVDSPLHF; CDR3nt: TGCGCCAGCATCTGGGGACAGGGAGTTGATTCACCCCTCCACTTT; d_gene: TRBD1; abundance: few; j_gene: TRBJ1-6; v_gene: TRBV10-2
CDR3aa: CASSQEGGRGTEAFF; CDR3nt: TGTGCCAGCAGCCAAGAGGGGGGACGTGGCACTGAAGCTTTCTTT; d_gene: .; abundance: .; j_gene: TRBJ1-1; v_gene: TRBV3-1/TRBV3-2
CDR3aa: CASRFVSRGRVPLHF; CDR3nt: TGTGCCAGCAGATTTGTAAGCAGGGGAAGAGTACCCCTCCACTTT; d_gene: .; abundance: once; j_gene: TRBJ1-6; v_gene: TRBV27
CDR3aa: CASSGALDNSPLHF; CDR3nt: TGTGCCAGCAGCGGTGCCTTAGATAATTCACCCCTCCACTTT; d_gene: .; abundance: once; j_gene: TRBJ1-6; v_gene: TRBV9
CDR3aa: CASSPRGGDSPLHF; CDR3nt: TGTGCCAGCAGCCCTCGGGGGGGTGATTCACCCCTCCACTTT; d_gene: .; abundance: .; j_gene: TRBJ1-6; v_gene: TRBV3-1/TRBV3-2
CDR3aa: CATSRVSGRSEQYF; CDR3nt: TGTGCCACCAGCAGAGTTAGCGGGAGGAGCGAGCAGTACTTC; d_gene: TRBD2; abundance: few; j_gene: TRBJ2-7; v_gene: TRBV15
CDR3aa: CASRPRAGELFF; CDR3nt: TGTGCGAGCCGGCCGCGGGCCGGGGAGCTGTTTTTT; d_gene: .; abundance: .; j_gene: TRBJ2-2; v_gene: TRBV28
CDR3aa: CASSLTGSYEQYF; CDR3nt: TGCGCCAGCAGCTTGACAGGGTCCTACGAGCAGTACTTC; d_gene: .; abundance: .; j_gene: TRBJ2-7; v_gene: TRBV5-1
CDR3aa: CASSLDGASGTDTQYF; CDR3nt: TGCGCCAGCAGCTTGGATGGGGCTAGCGGCACAGATACGCAGTATTTT; d_gene: .; abundance: .; j_gene: TRBJ2-3; v_gene: TRBV5-1
CDR3aa: CASSLLVGQGKTFF; CDR3nt: TGTGCCAGCAGCTTACTCGTGGGACAGGGGAAAACTTTCTTT; d_gene: TRBD1; abundance: .; j_gene: TRBJ1-1; v_gene: TRBV6-5
CDR3aa: CASSLASSGDEQFF; CDR3nt: TGCGCCAGCAGCTTGGCCTCTAGCGGGGATGAGCAGTTCTTC; d_gene: TRBD2; abundance: .; j_gene: TRBJ2-1; v_gene: TRBV5-1
CDR3aa: CASSPSGRSYNEQFF; CDR3nt: TGTGCCAGCAGTCCAAGCGGGAGGTCTTACAATGAGCAGTTCTTC; d_gene: TRBD2; abundance: .; j_gene: TRBJ2-1; v_gene: TRBV28
CDR3aa: CASSFLTEGVGNTIYF; CDR3nt: TGTGCCAGCAGCTTTTTGACGGAGGGAGTAGGAAACACCATATATTTT; d_gene: .; abundance: .; j_gene: TRBJ1-3; v_gene: TRBV7-8
CDR3aa: CASSVAKDRGKAFF; CDR3nt: TGTGCCAGCAGCGTAGCTAAGGACAGGGGGAAAGCTTTCTTT; d_gene: TRBD1; abundance: .; j_gene: TRBJ1-1; v_gene: TRBV9
CDR3aa: CASSESSTLGKTQYF; CDR3nt: TGTGCCAGCAGTGAAAGTAGTACCCTCGGGAAGACCCAGTACTTC; d_gene: .; abundance: .; j_gene: TRBJ2-5; v_gene: TRBV6-1
CDR3aa: CASSDSATQYF; CDR3nt: TGTGCCAGCAGTGACTCGGCTACGCAGTATTTT; d_gene: .; abundance: .; j_gene: TRBJ2-3; v_gene: TRBV6-4
CDR3aa: CSVEPPGQGFGNTIYF; CDR3nt: TGCAGCGTAGAACCCCCGGGACAGGGCTTTGGAAACACCATATATTTT; d_gene: TRBD1; abundance: .; j_gene: TRBJ1-3; v_gene: TRBV29-1
CDR3aa: CASSLVGAGGYTF; CDR3nt: TGTGCCAGCAGCCTAGTGGGTGCGGGAGGCTACACCTTC; d_gene: .; abundance: .; j_gene: TRBJ1-2; v_gene: TRBV5-6
CDR3aa: CASSPEGGGPINEQFF; CDR3nt: TGCGCCAGCAGCCCCGAAGGGGGAGGGCCTATCAATGAGCAGTTCTTC; d_gene: .; abundance: .; j_gene: TRBJ2-1; v_gene: TRBV5-1
CDR3aa: CASSWDRNYGYTF; CDR3nt: TGTGCCAGTAGCTGGGACAGGAACTATGGCTACACCTTC; d_gene: TRBD1; abundance: .; j_gene: TRBJ1-2; v_gene: TRBV19
CDR3aa: CASSQVLAANTGELFF; CDR3nt: TGCGCCAGCAGCCAAGTTCTAGCGGCGAACACCGGGGAGCTGTTTTTT; d_gene: TRBD2; abundance: .; j_gene: TRBJ2-2; v_gene: TRBV4-3
CDR3aa: CASSLGDRVLAEAFF; CDR3nt: TGCGCCAGCAGCTTAGGGGACAGGGTGCTCGCTGAAGCTTTCTTT; d_gene: TRBD1; abundance: .; j_gene: TRBJ1-1; v_gene: TRBV5-1
CDR3aa: CASSPLDRDSPLHF; CDR3nt: TGTGCCAGCTCACCACTAGACAGGGATTCACCCCTCCACTTT; d_gene: TRBD1; abundance: .; j_gene: TRBJ1-6; v_gene: TRBV18
CDR3aa: CASVSTGRTSGNTIYF; CDR3nt: TGTGCCAGCGTCTCCACAGGGCGAACCTCTGGAAACACCATATATTTT; d_gene: .; abundance: .; j_gene: TRBJ1-3; v_gene: TRBV6-6
CDR3aa: CATSQGTAYGYTF; CDR3nt: TGTGCCACCAGTCAGGGAACGGCCTATGGCTACACCTTC; d_gene: .; abundance: .; j_gene: TRBJ1-2; v_gene: TRBV24-1
CDR3aa: CASSQDRAENTGELFF; CDR3nt: TGTGCCAGCAGCCAAGACCGAGCGGAGAACACCGGGGAGCTGTTTTTT; d_gene: .; abundance: .; j_gene: TRBJ2-2; v_gene: TRBV3-1/TRBV3-2
CDR3aa: CASSHGQLGEAFF; CDR3nt: TGCGCCAGCAGCCATGGACAGTTGGGAGAAGCTTTCTTT; d_gene: .; abundance: few; j_gene: TRBJ1-1; v_gene: TRBV4-3
CDR3aa: CASSGTGRNAFF; CDR3nt: TGTGCCAGCAGCGGGACAGGGAGAAATGCTTTCTTT; d_gene: TRBD1; abundance: .; j_gene: TRBJ1-1; v_gene: TRBV2
CDR3aa: CASSTSGGYEQYF; CDR3nt: TGTGCCAGTAGTACTAGCGGGGGATACGAGCAGTACTTC; d_gene: TRBD2; abundance: .; j_gene: TRBJ2-7; v_gene: TRBV19
CDR3aa: CASSKRLAGGGEQYF; CDR3nt: TGCGCCAGCAGCAAAAGACTAGCGGGAGGAGGAGAGCAGTACTTC; d_gene: TRBD2; abundance: .; j_gene: TRBJ2-7; v_gene: TRBV5-1
CDR3aa: CASSLGFVAVGETQYF; CDR3nt: TGTGCCAGCAGCTTAGGGTTCGTAGCGGTGGGAGAGACCCAGTACTTC; d_gene: .; abundance: .; j_gene: TRBJ2-5; v_gene: TRBV7-2
CDR3aa: CATSDRDSTQDEQYF; CDR3nt: TGTGCCACCAGTGACCGGGACAGTACCCAGGACGAGCAGTACTTC; d_gene: TRBD1; abundance: few; j_gene: TRBJ2-7; v_gene: TRBV24-1
CDR3aa: CASNRQGPQRLGGELFF; CDR3nt: TGTGCCAGCAACCGACAGGGCCCCCAAAGGCTGGGCGGGGAGCTGTTTTTT; d_gene: TRBD1; abundance: .; j_gene: TRBJ2-2; v_gene: TRBV27
CDR3aa: CASSLASSGTSYEQYF; CDR3nt: TGCGCCAGCAGCTTGGCGAGTAGCGGGACATCCTACGAGCAGTACTTC; d_gene: TRBD2; abundance: .; j_gene: TRBJ2-7; v_gene: TRBV5-1
CDR3aa: CASSGVDSSEAFF; CDR3nt: TGTGCCAGCAGTGGGGTCGACAGTTCTGAAGCTTTCTTT; d_gene: .; abundance: .; j_gene: TRBJ1-1; v_gene: TRBV27
CDR3aa: CSVVVPTLAVSSGANVLTF; CDR3nt: TGCAGCGTTGTGGTTCCCACTCTAGCGGTGAGCTCTGGGGCCAACGTCCTGACTTTC; d_gene: TRBD2; abundance: once; j_gene: TRBJ2-6; v_gene: TRBV29-1
CDR3aa: CSARDYGAQHF; CDR3nt: TGCAGTGCTAGAGATTACGGGGCCCAGCATTTT; d_gene: .; abundance: .; j_gene: TRBJ1-5; v_gene: TRBV20-1
CDR3aa: CASSPKDRMQNTIYF; CDR3nt: TGTGCCAGCTCACCTAAGGACAGGATGCAAAACACCATATATTTT; d_gene: TRBD1; abundance: few; j_gene: TRBJ1-3; v_gene: TRBV18
CDR3aa: CASSLEQGYNSPLHF; CDR3nt: TGTGCCAGCAGCTTGGAGCAGGGATATAATTCACCCCTCCACTTT; d_gene: .; abundance: few; j_gene: TRBJ1-6; v_gene: TRBV5-4
CDR3aa: CASRETGGEAFF; CDR3nt: TGCGCCAGCAGAGAGACAGGTGGAGAAGCTTTCTTT; d_gene: .; abundance: .; j_gene: TRBJ1-1; v_gene: TRBV5-1
CDR3aa: CASSPSGPRISGNTIYF; CDR3nt: TGTGCCAGCTCACCCAGCGGTCCCCGCATCTCTGGAAACACCATATATTTT; d_gene: .; abundance: many; j_gene: TRBJ1-3; v_gene: TRBV18
CDR3aa: CASSSPTSAGELFF; CDR3nt: TGTGCCAGCAGTTCCCCGACTAGTGCGGGGGAGCTGTTTTTT; d_gene: .; abundance: .; j_gene: TRBJ2-2; v_gene: TRBV28
CDR3aa: CASSLGDRVSQPQHF; CDR3nt: TGTGCCAGCAGCTTGGGAGACAGGGTCTCTCAGCCCCAGCATTTT; d_gene: TRBD1; abundance: .; j_gene: TRBJ1-5; v_gene: TRBV7-9
CDR3aa: CASSLSGLNYEQYF; CDR3nt: TGTGCCAGCAGCCTGAGCGGGTTAAACTACGAGCAGTACTTC; d_gene: .; abundance: .; j_gene: TRBJ2-7; v_gene: TRBV7-2
CDR3aa: CASSSGQGDTEAFF; CDR3nt: TGTGCCAGCTCATCTGGACAGGGAGACACTGAAGCTTTCTTT; d_gene: TRBD1; abundance: .; j_gene: TRBJ1-1; v_gene: TRBV18
CDR3aa: CASSPFTPLAGDRISNEQFF; CDR3nt: TGTGCCAGCTCACCATTCACCCCCCTAGCGGGAGATCGTATCTCTAATGAGCAGTTCTTC; d_gene: TRBD2; abundance: .; j_gene: TRBJ2-1; v_gene: TRBV18
CDR3aa: CASSEVLDNQETQYF; CDR3nt: TGTGCCAGCAGTGAAGTACTGGACAACCAAGAGACCCAGTACTTC; d_gene: .; abundance: .; j_gene: TRBJ2-5; v_gene: TRBV6-1
CDR3aa: CASSGGLAATGELFF; CDR3nt: TGTGCCAGCAGCGGGGGACTAGCGGCCACCGGGGAGCTGTTTTTT; d_gene: TRBD2; abundance: once; j_gene: TRBJ2-2; v_gene: TRBV9
CDR3aa: CASSLEGRLSYEQYF; CDR3nt: TGCGCCAGCAGCTTGGAAGGCAGGCTCTCCTACGAGCAGTACTTC; d_gene: .; abundance: .; j_gene: TRBJ2-7; v_gene: TRBV5-1
CDR3aa: CASSPGTSGGYEQYF; CDR3nt: TGTGCCAGCAGCCCCGGGACTAGCGGGGGTTACGAGCAGTACTTC; d_gene: TRBD2; abundance: .; j_gene: TRBJ2-7; v_gene: TRBV6-5
CDR3aa: CASSPRGTQETQYF; CDR3nt: TGTGCCAGCAGCCCTCGGGGGACCCAAGAGACCCAGTACTTC; d_gene: .; abundance: .; j_gene: TRBJ2-5; v_gene: TRBV7-2
CDR3aa: CASSRTGLTDTQYF; CDR3nt: TGTGCCAGCAGTCGGACAGGGCTGACAGATACGCAGTATTTT; d_gene: TRBD1; abundance: few; j_gene: TRBJ2-3; v_gene: TRBV28
CDR3aa: CASSLVWGSGGAQETQYF; CDR3nt: TGTGCCAGCAGCTTAGTCTGGGGTAGCGGGGGAGCCCAAGAGACCCAGTACTTC; d_gene: TRBD2; abundance: .; j_gene: TRBJ2-5; v_gene: TRBV7-9